This T cell receptor beta chain was retrieved from a study of Graves' ophthalmopathy and Graves' hyperthyroidism. This CDR3 region has 13 residues. The V end was cut by 5 bases, the J end by 7 bases, with 12 bases between. The germline CDR1 and CDR2 sequences are LNHDA and SQIVND (reference sequence). This clonotype occurred many times. Amplification of the TCR beta CDR3 regions used RNA transcripts (as template). HTBI primers served in a first-round RT-PCR, which a second-round multiplex PCR followed. TCRdb redid the calling of the multiplex PCR reads with MiXCR, one entry per CDR3 protein. The sample lists about 390,000 distinct CDR3 sequences, 15% occurring once. What supplied the PBMCs was about 10 ml of fresh peripheral blood.

V and J are TRBV19 and TRBJ1-3, with D perhaps TRBD1 (5 bases). Sequencing was performed on peripheral blood. This receptor was obtained from a woman aged 18-35 years with stable Graves' hyperthyroidism. CDR3 DNA: TGTGCCAGTAGTGTCAGGGCCGGCAACACCATATATTTT. Encoded protein: CASSVRAGNTIYF.